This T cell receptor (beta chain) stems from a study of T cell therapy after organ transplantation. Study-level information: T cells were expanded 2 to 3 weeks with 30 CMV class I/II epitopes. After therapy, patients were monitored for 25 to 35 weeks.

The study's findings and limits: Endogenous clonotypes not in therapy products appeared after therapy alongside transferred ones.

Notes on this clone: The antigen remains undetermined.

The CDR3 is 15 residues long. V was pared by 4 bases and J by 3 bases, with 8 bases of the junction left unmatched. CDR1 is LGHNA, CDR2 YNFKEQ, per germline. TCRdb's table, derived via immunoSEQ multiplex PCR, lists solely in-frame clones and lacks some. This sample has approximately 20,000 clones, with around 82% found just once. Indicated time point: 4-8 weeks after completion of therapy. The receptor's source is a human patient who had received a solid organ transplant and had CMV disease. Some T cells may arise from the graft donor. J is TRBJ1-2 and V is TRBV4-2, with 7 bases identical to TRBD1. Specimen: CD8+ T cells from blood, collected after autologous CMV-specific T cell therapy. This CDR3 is CASSPPGQSYYGYTF. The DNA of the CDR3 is TGTGCCAGCAGCCCCCCGGGACAGAGCTACTATGGCTACACCTTC.